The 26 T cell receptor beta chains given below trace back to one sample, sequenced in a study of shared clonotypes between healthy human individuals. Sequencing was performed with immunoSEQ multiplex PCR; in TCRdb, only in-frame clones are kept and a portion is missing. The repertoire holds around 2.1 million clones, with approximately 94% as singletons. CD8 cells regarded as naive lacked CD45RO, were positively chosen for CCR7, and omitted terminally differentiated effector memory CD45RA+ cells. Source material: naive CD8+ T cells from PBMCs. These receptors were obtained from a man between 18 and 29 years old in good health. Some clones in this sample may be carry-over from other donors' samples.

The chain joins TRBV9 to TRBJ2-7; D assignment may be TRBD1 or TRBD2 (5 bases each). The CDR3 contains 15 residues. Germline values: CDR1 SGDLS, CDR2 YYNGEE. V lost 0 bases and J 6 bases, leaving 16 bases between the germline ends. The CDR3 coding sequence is TGTGCCAGCAGCGTAGTACCGGGACCTTCGAGCGAGCAGTACTTC. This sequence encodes CASSVVPGPSSEQYF.

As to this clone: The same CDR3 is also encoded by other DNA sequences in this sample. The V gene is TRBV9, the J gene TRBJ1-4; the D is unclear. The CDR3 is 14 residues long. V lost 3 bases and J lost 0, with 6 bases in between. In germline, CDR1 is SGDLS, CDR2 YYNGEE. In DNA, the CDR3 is TGTGCCAGCAGCGGAGGATCAACTAATGAAAAACTGTTTTTT. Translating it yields CASSGGSTNEKLFF.

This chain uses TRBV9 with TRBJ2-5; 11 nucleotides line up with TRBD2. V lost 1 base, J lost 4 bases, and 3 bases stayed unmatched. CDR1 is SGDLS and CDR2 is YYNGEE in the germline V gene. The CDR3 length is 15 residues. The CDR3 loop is CASSVIGTSGETQYF. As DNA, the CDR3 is TGTGCCAGCAGCGTAATAGGGACTAGCGGAGAGACCCAGTACTTC.

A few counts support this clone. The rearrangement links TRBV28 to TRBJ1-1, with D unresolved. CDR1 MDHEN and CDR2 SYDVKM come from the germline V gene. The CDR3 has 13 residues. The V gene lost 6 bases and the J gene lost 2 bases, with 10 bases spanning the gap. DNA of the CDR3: TGTGCCAGCAGGCCTCCGGAAAACACTGAAGCTTTCTTT. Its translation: CASRPPENTEAFF.

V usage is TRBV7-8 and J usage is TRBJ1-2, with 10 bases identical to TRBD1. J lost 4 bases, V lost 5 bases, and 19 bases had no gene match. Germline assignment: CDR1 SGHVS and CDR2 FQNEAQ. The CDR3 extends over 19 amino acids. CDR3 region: CASSQTGGTGASWPYGYTF. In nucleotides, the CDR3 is TGTGCCAGCAGCCAAACCGGGGGGACAGGGGCGTCTTGGCCCTATGGCTACACCTTC. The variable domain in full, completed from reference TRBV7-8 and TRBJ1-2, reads GAGVSQSPRYKVAKRGQDVALRCDPISGHVSLFWYQQALGQGPEFLTYFQNEAQLDKSGLPSDRFFAERPEGSVSTLKIQRTQQEDSAVYLCASSQTGGTGASWPYGYTFGSGTRLTVV.

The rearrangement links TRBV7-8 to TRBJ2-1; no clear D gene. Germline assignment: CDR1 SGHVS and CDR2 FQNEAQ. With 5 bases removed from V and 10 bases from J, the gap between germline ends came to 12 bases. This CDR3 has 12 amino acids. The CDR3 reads CASSLGRREQFF. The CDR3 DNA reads TGTGCCAGCAGCCTGGGTCGCCGGGAGCAGTTCTTC.

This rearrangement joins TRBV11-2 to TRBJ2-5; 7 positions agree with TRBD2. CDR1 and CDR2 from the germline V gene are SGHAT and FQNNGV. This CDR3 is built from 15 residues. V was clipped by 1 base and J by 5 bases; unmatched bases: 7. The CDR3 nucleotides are TGTGCCAGCAGCTTAGGGGCGGGAGTCTGGGAGACCCAGTACTTC. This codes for CASSLGAGVWETQYF. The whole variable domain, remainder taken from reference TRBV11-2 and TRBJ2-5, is EAGVAQSPRYKIIEKRQSVAFWCNPISGHATLYWYQQILGQGPKLLIQFQNNGVVDDSQLPKDRFSAERLKGVDSTLKIQPAKLEDSAVYLCASSLGAGVWETQYFGPGTRLLVL.

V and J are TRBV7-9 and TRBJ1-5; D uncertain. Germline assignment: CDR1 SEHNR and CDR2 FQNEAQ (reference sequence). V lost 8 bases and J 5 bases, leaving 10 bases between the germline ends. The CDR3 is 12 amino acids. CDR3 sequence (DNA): TGTGCCAGCGTCTCAAACGATCAGCCCCAGCATTTT. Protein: CASVSNDQPQHF.

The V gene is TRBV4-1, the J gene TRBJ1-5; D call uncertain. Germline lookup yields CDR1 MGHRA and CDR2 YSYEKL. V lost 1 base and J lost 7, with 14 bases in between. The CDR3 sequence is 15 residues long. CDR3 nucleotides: TGCGCCAGCAGCCAAGGAGACAAGTTCAGCCAGCCCCAGCATTTT. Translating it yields CASSQGDKFSQPQHF.

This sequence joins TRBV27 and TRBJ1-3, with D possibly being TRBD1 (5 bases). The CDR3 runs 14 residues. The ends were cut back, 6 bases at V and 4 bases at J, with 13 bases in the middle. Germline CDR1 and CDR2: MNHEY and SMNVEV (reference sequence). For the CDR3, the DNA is TGTGCCAGCAGCTCGGGACCAGGGGGAAACACCATATATTTT. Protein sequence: CASSSGPGGNTIYF.

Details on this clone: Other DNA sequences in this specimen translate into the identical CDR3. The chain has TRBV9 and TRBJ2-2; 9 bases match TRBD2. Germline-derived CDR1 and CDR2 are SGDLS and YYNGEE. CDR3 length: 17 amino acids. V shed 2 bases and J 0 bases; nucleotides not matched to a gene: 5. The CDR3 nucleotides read TGTGCCAGCAGCGTTGCCGCGGGAGGGCCGAACACCGGGGAGCTGTTTTTT. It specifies CASSVAAGGPNTGELFF.

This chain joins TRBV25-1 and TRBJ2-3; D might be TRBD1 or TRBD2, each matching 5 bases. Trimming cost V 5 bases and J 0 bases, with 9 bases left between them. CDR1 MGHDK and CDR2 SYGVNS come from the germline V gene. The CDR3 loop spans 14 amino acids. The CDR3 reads CASSKRDSTDTQYF. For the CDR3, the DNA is TGTGCCAGCAGTAAAAGGGACAGCACAGATACGCAGTATTTT.

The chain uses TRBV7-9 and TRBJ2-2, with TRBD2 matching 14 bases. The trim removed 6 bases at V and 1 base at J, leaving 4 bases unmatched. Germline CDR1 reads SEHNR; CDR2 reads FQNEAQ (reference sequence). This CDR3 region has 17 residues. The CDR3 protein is CASRSGTSGGNTGELFF. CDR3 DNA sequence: TGTGCCAGCAGGAGTGGGACTAGCGGGGGGAACACCGGGGAGCTGTTTTTT.

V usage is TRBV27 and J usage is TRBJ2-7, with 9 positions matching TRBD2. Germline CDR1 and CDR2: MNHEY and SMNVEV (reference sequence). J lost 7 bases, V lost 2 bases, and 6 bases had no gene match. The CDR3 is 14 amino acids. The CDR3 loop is CASSLIAGVGEQYF. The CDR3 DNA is TGTGCCAGCAGTTTAATAGCGGGAGTGGGTGAGCAGTACTTC.

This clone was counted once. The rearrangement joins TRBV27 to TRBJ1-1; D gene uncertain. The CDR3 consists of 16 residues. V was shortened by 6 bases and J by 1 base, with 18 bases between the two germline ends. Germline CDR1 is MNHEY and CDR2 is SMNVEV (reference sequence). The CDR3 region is CASRPTSGSPNTEAFF. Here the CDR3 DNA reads TGTGCCAGCAGGCCAACTAGCGGGAGTCCGAACACTGAAGCTTTCTTT.

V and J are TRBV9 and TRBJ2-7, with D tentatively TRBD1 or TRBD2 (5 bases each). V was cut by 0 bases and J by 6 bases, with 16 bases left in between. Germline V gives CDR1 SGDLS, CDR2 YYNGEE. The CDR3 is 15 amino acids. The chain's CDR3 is CASSVDGDVMSEQYF. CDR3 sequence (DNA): TGTGCCAGCAGCGTAGACGGGGACGTGATGAGCGAGCAGTACTTC.

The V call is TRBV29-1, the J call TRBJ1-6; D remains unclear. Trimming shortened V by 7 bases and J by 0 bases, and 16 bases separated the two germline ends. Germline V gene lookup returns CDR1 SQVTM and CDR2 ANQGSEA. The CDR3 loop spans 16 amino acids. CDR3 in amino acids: CSAARPRSSYNSPLHF. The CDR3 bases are TGCAGCGCCGCGCGACCCAGGAGCTCCTATAATTCACCCCTCCACTTT.

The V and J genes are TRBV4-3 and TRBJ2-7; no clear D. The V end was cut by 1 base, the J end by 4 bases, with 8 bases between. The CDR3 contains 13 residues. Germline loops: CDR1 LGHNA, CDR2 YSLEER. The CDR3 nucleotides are TGCGCCAGCAGCCAAGGACTTATATACGAGCAGTACTTC. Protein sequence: CASSQGLIYEQYF.

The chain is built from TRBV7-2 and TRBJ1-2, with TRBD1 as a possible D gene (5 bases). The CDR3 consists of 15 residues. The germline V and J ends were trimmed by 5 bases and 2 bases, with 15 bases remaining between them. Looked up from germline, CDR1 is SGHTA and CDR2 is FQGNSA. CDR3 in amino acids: CASSPRTTPNYGYTF. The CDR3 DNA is TGTGCCAGCAGCCCCCGGACAACTCCAAACTATGGCTACACCTTC.

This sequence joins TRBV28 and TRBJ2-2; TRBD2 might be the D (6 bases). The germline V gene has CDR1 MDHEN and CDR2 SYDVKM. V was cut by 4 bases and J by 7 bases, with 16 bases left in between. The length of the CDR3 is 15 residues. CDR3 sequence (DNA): TGTGCCAGCAGTTCCTGGGACTTCCAGGGCGGGGAGCTGTTTTTT. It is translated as CASSSWDFQGGELFF. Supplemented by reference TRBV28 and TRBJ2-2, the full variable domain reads DVKVTQSSRYLVKRTGEKVFLECVQDMDHENMFWYRQDPGLGLRLIYFSYDVKMKEKGDIPEGYSVSREKKERFSLILESASTNQTSMYLCASSSWDFQGGELFFGEGSRLTVL.

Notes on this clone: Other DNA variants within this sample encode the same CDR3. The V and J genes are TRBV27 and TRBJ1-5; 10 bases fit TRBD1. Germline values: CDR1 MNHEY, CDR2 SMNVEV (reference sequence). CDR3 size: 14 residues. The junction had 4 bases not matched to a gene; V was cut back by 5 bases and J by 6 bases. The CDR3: CASSPGQGVQPQHF. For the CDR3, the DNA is TGTGCCAGCAGTCCAGGACAGGGGGTTCAGCCCCAGCATTTT.

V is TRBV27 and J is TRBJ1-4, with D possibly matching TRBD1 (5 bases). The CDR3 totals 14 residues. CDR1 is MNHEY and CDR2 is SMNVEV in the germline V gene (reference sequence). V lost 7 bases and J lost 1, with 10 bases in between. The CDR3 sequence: CASTTRGTNEKLFF. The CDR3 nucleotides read TGTGCCAGCACTACGAGGGGAACTAATGAAAAACTGTTTTTT.

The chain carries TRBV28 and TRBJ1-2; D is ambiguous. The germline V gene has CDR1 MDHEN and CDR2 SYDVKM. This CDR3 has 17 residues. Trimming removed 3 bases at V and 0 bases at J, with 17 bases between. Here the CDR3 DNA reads TGTGCCAGCAGTTTGAAGGACGGCTGGTGGACTAACTATGGCTACACCTTC. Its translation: CASSLKDGWWTNYGYTF.

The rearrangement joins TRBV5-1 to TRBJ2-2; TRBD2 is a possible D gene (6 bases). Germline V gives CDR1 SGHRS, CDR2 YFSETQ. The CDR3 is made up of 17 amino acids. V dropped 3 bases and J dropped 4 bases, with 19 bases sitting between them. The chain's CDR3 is CASSSPSIGSGTGELFF. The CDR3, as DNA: TGCGCCAGCAGCTCCCCCTCGATCGGGAGCGGCACCGGGGAGCTGTTTTTT.

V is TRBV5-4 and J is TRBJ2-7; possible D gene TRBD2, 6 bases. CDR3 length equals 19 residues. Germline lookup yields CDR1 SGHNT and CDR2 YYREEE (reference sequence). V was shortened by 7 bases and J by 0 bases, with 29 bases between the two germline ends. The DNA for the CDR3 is TGTGCCAGCCGGGGCTATAGTTCGGAGGGCCTGGGGAGCTCCTACGAGCAGTACTTC. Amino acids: CASRGYSSEGLGSSYEQYF.

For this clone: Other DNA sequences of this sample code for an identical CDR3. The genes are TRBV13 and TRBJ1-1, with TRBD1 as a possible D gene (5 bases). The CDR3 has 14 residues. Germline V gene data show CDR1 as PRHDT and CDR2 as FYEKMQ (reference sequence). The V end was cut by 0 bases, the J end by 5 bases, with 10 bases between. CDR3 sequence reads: CASSLGRGGTEAFF. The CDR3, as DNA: TGTGCCAGCAGCTTAGGCCGCGGGGGTACTGAAGCTTTCTTT. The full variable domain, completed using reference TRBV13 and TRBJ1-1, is AAGVIQSPRHLIKEKRETATLKCYPIPRHDTVYWYQQGPGQDPQFLISFYEKMQSDKGSIPDRFSAQQFSDYHSELNMSSLELGDSALYFCASSLGRGGTEAFFGQGTRLTVV.